The 32 T cell receptor beta chains below come from one sample, sequenced in a study of T cell changes during pregnancy in multiple sclerosis. Profiled with immunoSEQ multiplex PCR; TCRdb holds only in-frame clones, not every one. This sample has around 71,000 clones, with roughly nine tenths found just once. The sequences come from peripheral blood, collected in the third trimester of pregnancy. These receptors were taken from a female donor with multiple sclerosis, enrolled in a pregnancy study.

J is TRBJ2-3 and V is TRBV11-2; 7 bases fit TRBD1. CDR1 SGHAT and CDR2 FQNNGV come from the germline V gene. The V segment lost 8 bases and the J segment 1 base; nucleotides outside the gene matches: 9. The CDR3 is 15 residues long. Here the CDR3 reads CASVPTGKGTDTQYF. The CDR3 DNA sequence: TGTGCCAGCGTACCGACAGGGAAGGGCACAGATACGCAGTATTTT.

The rearrangement uses TRBV6-4 and TRBJ2-2; no reliable D call. This CDR3 comprises 15 residues. CDR1 is MRHNA, CDR2 SNTAGT, per germline. V was shortened by 0 bases and J by 6 bases, with 11 bases between the two germline ends. The CDR3 DNA reads as TGTGCCAGCAGTGACTCTCAGGAAGGCTCCGGGGAGCTGTTTTTT. Its translation: CASSDSQEGSGELFF.

This rearrangement joins TRBV7-2 to TRBJ1-2; 7 positions match TRBD1. The CDR3 runs to 14 residues. Germline CDR1 reads SGHTA; CDR2 reads FQGNSA. Trimming cost V 3 bases and J 4 bases; bases outside gene matches: 5. In DNA form, the CDR3 reads TGTGCCAGCAGCTTCGAACAGGGGCTCTATGGCTACACCTTC. Protein product: CASSFEQGLYGYTF.

V usage is TRBV4-2 and J usage is TRBJ2-1; 15 nucleotides line up with TRBD2. The germline CDR1 and CDR2 sequences are LGHNA and YNFKEQ. The trim removed 3 bases at V and 8 bases at J, leaving 8 bases unmatched. The CDR3 has 17 residues. Here the CDR3 reads CASSQEAGTSGRYEQFF. Written as DNA, the CDR3 is TGTGCCAGCAGCCAGGAAGCCGGGACTAGCGGGAGGTATGAGCAGTTCTTC.

V is TRBV5-1 and J is TRBJ2-3, with D possibly being TRBD2 (5 bases). V gave up 6 bases and J gave up 5 bases, with 19 bases separating them. CDR1 and CDR2 from the germline V gene are SGHRS and YFSETQ. The CDR3 runs 15 residues. The CDR3 DNA reads TGCGCCAGCACGATCGGCCGTCCCGGGATAGATACGCAGTATTTT. This translates into CASTIGRPGIDTQYF.

With regard to this clone: The sample carries other DNA sequences with the same CDR3. This chain connects TRBV5-1 to TRBJ1-4; 7 positions agree with TRBD1. J was trimmed by 0 bases and V by 3 bases; bases with no gene match: 2. Germline CDR1 is SGHRS and CDR2 is YFSETQ. This CDR3 has 15 amino acids. Here the CDR3 reads CASSSTGATNEKLFF. Written as DNA, the CDR3 is TGCGCCAGCAGCTCTACAGGGGCAACTAATGAAAAACTGTTTTTT.

The chain carries TRBV4-2 and TRBJ2-2; 10 positions match TRBD2. CDR1 and CDR2 from the germline V gene are LGHNA and YNFKEQ. Trimming took 0 bases from V and 6 from J; bases not matched to a gene: 7. The CDR3 has 17 amino acids. CDR3 region: CASSQDISGRVAGELFF. In DNA form, the CDR3 reads TGTGCCAGCAGCCAAGATATCAGCGGGAGGGTAGCCGGGGAGCTGTTTTTT.

The chain couples TRBV18 to TRBJ2-7; TRBD1 aligns across 7 bases. Germline trimming cut 3 bases from V and 8 bases from J; bases unmatched to any gene: 13. This CDR3 region has 15 residues. CDR1 is KGHSH and CDR2 is LQKENI in the germline V gene. The CDR3 DNA sequence: TGTGCCAGCTCACCGCAGGACAGGCCGGGTGAAAAGCAGTACTTC. Protein sequence: CASSPQDRPGEKQYF. The full variable domain, its missing parts supplied by reference TRBV18 and TRBJ2-7, is NAGVMQNPRHLVRRRGQEARLRCSPMKGHSHVYWYRQLPEEGLKFMVYLQKENIIDESGMPKERFSAEFPKEGPSILRIQQVVRGDSAAYFCASSPQDRPGEKQYFGPGTRLTVT.

The chain combines TRBV5-1 with TRBJ1-1, with TRBD1 identical over 8 bases. With 1 base clipped from V and 0 bases from J, the junction kept 14 bases outside the gene matches. The CDR3 contains 19 residues. Germline-derived CDR1 and CDR2 are SGHRS and YFSETQ. CDR3 sequence (DNA): TGCGCCAGCAGCTTGCAGGACAGGGATGGGGTTCGAGTGAACACTGAAGCTTTCTTT. Its protein product is CASSLQDRDGVRVNTEAFF.

This chain links TRBV18 with TRBJ1-2; D gene ambiguous. The germline V and J ends were trimmed by 3 bases and 7 bases, with 9 bases remaining between them. CDR3 length equals 12 residues. Germline values: CDR1 KGHSH, CDR2 LQKENI. CDR3 protein: CASSPATGGYTF. DNA for the CDR3: TGTGCCAGCTCACCCGCGACTGGTGGCTACACCTTC. Full variable domain (missing parts from reference TRBV18 and TRBJ1-2): NAGVMQNPRHLVRRRGQEARLRCSPMKGHSHVYWYRQLPEEGLKFMVYLQKENIIDESGMPKERFSAEFPKEGPSILRIQQVVRGDSAAYFCASSPATGGYTFGSGTRLTVV.

This clone was picked up one time. This chain joins TRBV5-1 and TRBJ2-3; tentatively, D is TRBD2 (6 bases). This CDR3 contains 13 residues. The germline V and J ends were trimmed by 5 bases and 3 bases, with 10 bases remaining between them. The germline V gene has CDR1 SGHRS and CDR2 YFSETQ. This CDR3 is CASRSGGTDTQYF. The CDR3 DNA sequence: TGCGCCAGCAGATCCGGGGGTACAGATACGCAGTATTTT.

The chain combines TRBV15 with TRBJ1-1; a weak D match, TRBD1 (6 bases). The CDR3 contains 15 residues. Per germline, CDR1 LNHNV and CDR2 YYDKDF (reference sequence). With 1 base removed from V and 2 bases from J, the gap between germline ends came to 11 bases. CDR3 nucleotide sequence: TGTGCCACCAGCAGAGGAGGACAGAGAAACACTGAAGCTTTCTTT. It specifies CATSRGGQRNTEAFF.

A remark on this clone: Lacking the conserved final phenylalanine or tryptophan, this CDR3 likely reflects a read error. This sequence joins TRBV4-2 and TRBJ1-4, with 8 bases identical to TRBD1. Per germline, CDR1 LGHNA and CDR2 YNFKEQ. The CDR3 totals 16 residues. The trim removed 1 base at V and 3 bases at J, leaving 4 bases unmatched. CDR3 sequence: CASSQVLQGANEKLFI. CDR3 DNA: TGTGCCAGCAGCCAAGTTCTACAGGGGGCTAATGAAAAACTGTTTATT.

The sample holds one count of this clone. The chain uses TRBV28 and TRBJ1-5; a possible D gene is TRBD1 (6 bases). This CDR3 is built from 16 residues. Trimming removed 4 bases from V and 0 bases from J, with 13 bases in between. CDR1 is MDHEN and CDR2 is SYDVKM in the germline V gene. CDR3 region: CASSSGEGYSNQPQHF. The CDR3 coding sequence is TGTGCCAGCAGTTCAGGGGAGGGGTATAGCAATCAGCCCCAGCATTTT.

V is TRBV27 and J is TRBJ2-3; maybe TRBD2 (5 bases). The CDR3 length is 16 residues. V was cut by 4 bases and J by 2 bases, with 16 bases left in between. Germline CDR1 is MNHEY and CDR2 is SMNVEV (reference sequence). CDR3 sequence: CASSSPSRKITDTQYF. The CDR3 DNA is TGTGCCAGCAGTTCTCCTAGCAGGAAGATCACAGATACGCAGTATTTT.

The chain employs TRBV18 and TRBJ1-3; maybe TRBD1 (6 bases). Germline-derived CDR1 and CDR2 are KGHSH and LQKENI. CDR3 length: 15 amino acids. Trimming took 3 bases from V and 4 from J, leaving 13 bases between them. The CDR3 reads CASSPTGTQGNTIYF. CDR3 DNA: TGTGCCAGCTCACCCACTGGGACACAGGGAAACACCATATATTTT.

J is TRBJ2-3 and V is TRBV27; 8 nucleotides match TRBD1. The trim removed 7 bases at V and 3 bases at J, leaving 6 bases unmatched. The CDR3 extends over 14 amino acids. CDR1 is MNHEY and CDR2 is SMNVEV in the germline V gene (reference sequence). The CDR3 loop is CASTIRTGTDTQYF. CDR3 DNA: TGTGCCAGCACCATCCGGACAGGGACAGATACGCAGTATTTT.

This clone was seen only once. The CDR3 sequence: CASSGTPEKLFF. The CDR3 nucleotides read TGTGCCTCCTCCGGGACACCCGAAAAACTGTTTTTT. J is TRBJ1-4 and V is TRBV30, with a tentative D call TRBD1 (6 bases). The CDR3 consists of 12 residues. From germline, CDR1 is GTSNPN and CDR2 SVGIG (reference sequence). V lost 7 bases and J lost 8, with 14 bases in between. Full variable domain (missing parts from reference TRBV30 and TRBJ1-4): SQTIHQWPATLVQPVGSPLSLECTVEGTSNPNLYWYRQAAGRGLQLLFYSVGIGQISSEVPQNLSASRPQDRQFILSSKKLLLSDSGFYLCASSGTPEKLFFGSGTQLSVL.

This clone was counted a single time. The rearrangement links TRBV2 to TRBJ2-1, with TRBD1 matching over 7 bases. The CDR3 sequence is 15 residues long. Germline trimming cut 5 bases from V and 0 bases from J; bases unmatched to any gene: 4. From germline, CDR1 is SNHLY and CDR2 FYNNEI. CDR3 in amino acids: CASSPDRDSYNEQFF. CDR3 DNA sequence: TGTGCCAGCAGTCCCGACAGGGACTCCTACAATGAGCAGTTCTTC.

This chain uses TRBV7-2 with TRBJ1-1, with TRBD1 identical over 11 bases. Per the germline V gene, CDR1 is SGHTA and CDR2 is FQGNSA. V lost 6 bases and J lost 6; bases outside the gene matches: 12. The CDR3 extends over 16 amino acids. The CDR3 region is CASREAAGTGGSEAFF. The CDR3 nucleotides are TGTGCCAGCAGGGAAGCCGCCGGGACAGGGGGATCTGAAGCTTTCTTT. The complete variable domain, with remaining parts taken from reference TRBV7-2 and TRBJ1-1, reads GAGVSQSPSNKVTEKGKDVELRCDPISGHTALYWYRQSLGQGLEFLIYFQGNSAPDKSGLPSDRFSAERTGGSVSTLTIQRTQQEDSAVYLCASREAAGTGGSEAFFGQGTRLTVV.

This clone was observed a single time. V gene TRBV6-1 combines with J gene TRBJ2-7, with TRBD2 matching over 10 bases. The CDR3 contains 13 residues. Germline CDR1 is MNHNS and CDR2 is SASEGT. V gave up 5 bases and J gave up 8 bases; unmatched junction bases: 6. Here the CDR3 reads CASSSGLAVKQYF. The CDR3 bases are TGTGCCAGCAGTTCAGGACTAGCGGTAAAGCAGTACTTC.

The chain is built from TRBV5-4 and TRBJ2-1; D remains ambiguous. V lost 1 base and J 7 bases, leaving 9 bases between the germline ends. CDR1 is SGHNT, CDR2 YYREEE, per germline (reference sequence). CDR3 length: 13 residues. CDR3 nucleotides: TGTGCCAGCAGCTTGACATCGCTGAATGAGCAGTTCTTC. Amino acid sequence: CASSLTSLNEQFF.

The chain combines TRBV5-1 with TRBJ2-5, with TRBD1 identical over 8 bases. Germline V gene sequence: CDR1 SGHRS, CDR2 YFSETQ. The CDR3 runs 15 residues. Germline trimming cut 3 bases from V and 4 bases from J; bases unmatched to any gene: 8. CDR3 region: CASSSGGVGGETQYF. The CDR3 region has the DNA TGCGCCAGCAGCTCAGGGGGCGTTGGGGGAGAGACCCAGTACTTC. The full variable domain, completed using reference TRBV5-1 and TRBJ2-5, is KAGVTQTPRYLIKTRGQQVTLSCSPISGHRSVSWYQQTPGQGLQFLFEYFSETQRNKGNFPGRFSGRQFSNSRSEMNVSTLELGDSALYLCASSSGGVGGETQYFGPGTRLLVL.

V usage is TRBV7-9 and J usage is TRBJ1-1; 7 nucleotides match TRBD1. This CDR3 has 14 amino acids. The J segment lost 4 bases and the V segment lost 0 bases, leaving 2 bases of the junction unmatched. The germline CDR1 and CDR2 sequences are SEHNR and FQNEAQ (reference sequence). DNA of the CDR3: TGTGCCAGCAGCTTAGCGGCAGGGGGCACTGAAGCTTTCTTT. This translates into CASSLAAGGTEAFF.

The gene calls are TRBV7-5 and TRBJ2-7; the table's D gene call, TRBD2, was not cross checked with the DNA. TRBV7-5 is tagged as a pseudogene. CDR3 length: 16 residues. CDR3 bases: TGTGCCAGAAGCTTAACCCCCCGGGGGAGCTCCTACGAGCAGTACTTC. This encodes CARSLTPRGSSYEQYF.

The table lists this clone with a count of one. The chain has TRBV10-1 and TRBJ2-7; 11 bases match TRBD1. CDR1 WNHNN and CDR2 SYGVQD come from the germline V gene (reference sequence). The CDR3 spans 16 residues. Trimming took 0 bases from V and 5 from J; bases not matched to a gene: 6. CDR3 amino acids: CASSESRTGGLDEQYF. The CDR3 DNA reads as TGCGCCAGCAGTGAGTCTAGGACAGGGGGCTTGGACGAGCAGTACTTC.

The chain has TRBV5-4 and TRBJ1-1; TRBD1 matches 7 bases. Trimming cost V 0 bases and J 4 bases; bases outside gene matches: 3. This CDR3 spans 14 amino acids. Germline V gene sequence: CDR1 SGHNT, CDR2 YYREEE (reference sequence). CDR3 in DNA: TGTGCCAGCAGCTTGGGACAGGGCAGCACTGAAGCTTTCTTT. Amino acid sequence: CASSLGQGSTEAFF.

This chain joins TRBV4-1 and TRBJ2-5; D not certain. The V end lost 1 base, the J end lost 0 bases, and 9 bases lay between the germline ends. Germline V gene sequence: CDR1 MGHRA, CDR2 YSYEKL. The CDR3 runs 15 residues. The CDR3 region is CASSQGQTNQETQYF. CDR3 nucleotide sequence: TGCGCCAGCAGCCAAGGGCAGACAAACCAAGAGACCCAGTACTTC.

This clone appeared a single time. The chain couples TRBV2 to TRBJ1-2; no definite D call. With 3 bases removed from V and 7 bases from J, the gap between germline ends came to 15 bases. The germline V gene encodes CDR1 SNHLY and CDR2 FYNNEI. The CDR3 runs to 14 residues. The CDR3 here is CASSEAGPAGGYTF. Here the CDR3 DNA reads TGTGCCAGCAGTGAGGCAGGCCCTGCGGGTGGCTACACCTTC.

The chain uses TRBV28 and TRBJ2-7; 11 bases map to TRBD1. V shed 5 bases, J shed 3 bases, and the junction held 6 bases outside the gene matches. The CDR3 totals 15 residues. Germline V gene sequence: CDR1 MDHEN, CDR2 SYDVKM. The CDR3 sequence is CASSTTGTGGYEQYF. CDR3 coding DNA: TGTGCCAGCAGTACCACCGGGACAGGGGGCTACGAGCAGTACTTC.

V is TRBV7-8 and J is TRBJ2-7, with 9 bases matching TRBD1. Germline values: CDR1 SGHVS, CDR2 FQNEAQ. J lost 5 bases, V lost 3 bases, and 8 bases had no gene match. The CDR3 sequence is 15 residues long. CDR3 sequence reads: CASSLAGTGYHEQYF. The CDR3, as DNA: TGTGCCAGCAGCTTGGCCGGGACAGGGTATCACGAGCAGTACTTC. The variable domain in full, with the rest retrieved from reference TRBV7-8 and TRBJ2-7, is GAGVSQSPRYKVAKRGQDVALRCDPISGHVSLFWYQQALGQGPEFLTYFQNEAQLDKSGLPSDRFFAERPEGSVSTLKIQRTQQEDSAVYLCASSLAGTGYHEQYFGPGTRLTVT.

J is TRBJ1-4 and V is TRBV9; 11 bases map to TRBD1. This CDR3 spans 16 amino acids. V lost 3 bases and J lost 6; bases outside the gene matches: 7. Per germline, CDR1 SGDLS and CDR2 YYNGEE. The CDR3 bases are TGTGCCAGCAGCGCCTATGCGGGACAGGGGGATGAAAAACTGTTTTTT. This gives the protein CASSAYAGQGDEKLFF.